Sequencing of this T cell receptor (beta chain) was carried out in a study of T-cell reconstitution after alpha-beta-depleted transplantation in children. CDR3 length: 14 residues. The germline V gene has CDR1 MNHNS and CDR2 SASEGT. V was shortened by 5 bases and J by 5 bases, with 14 bases between the two germline ends. Using unique molecular identifiers, the investigators prepared the TCRbeta library. TCRdb recomputed calls from the PCR reads with MiXCR, one row per CDR3 protein. Among about 420,000 distinct CDR3 sequences listed, roughly a tenth were seen once. This clonotype was seen a few times. The chain couples TRBV6-1 to TRBJ2-3; no definite D call. This TCR was sampled from a human donor who donated a stem cell graft to a child with acute myeloid leukemia. Specimen: PBMCs from the stem cell graft donor, collected from the stem cell graft. The CDR3 protein is CASSQLSGQDTQYF. The CDR3, as DNA: TGTGCCAGCAGTCAACTCTCGGGTCAAGATACGCAGTATTTT.